This T cell receptor beta chain stems from a study of T cell repertoires in cytomegalovirus infection. Study as a whole: Indicated by public TCR beta signatures were CMV infection and matching HLA type.

MiXCR was run by TCRdb on the reads, yielding one entry per CDR3 protein. The sample carries some 180,000 distinct CDR3 sequences, roughly 9% recorded once. As to this clonotype: What it recognizes is unknown.

Trimming cost V 2 bases and J 6 bases, with 27 bases left between them. Germline V gene lookup returns CDR1 MNHEY and CDR2 SMNVEV (reference sequence). The CDR3 is 19 residues long. Findings and limits, study-wide: The study found HLA-C-restricted CMV-specific TCR beta clonotypes dominating the ex vivo response. Public TCR beta family frequency separated CMV-and-HLA carriers, including in an independent cohort.

The genes are TRBV27 and TRBJ2-3; D may be TRBD2 (6 bases). Sequenced: PBMCs. The origin of this receptor is a human donor in good health (CMV status not recorded). Some clones in this sample may be carry-over from other donors' samples. CDR3 nucleotides: TGTGCCAGCAGTTTAGGGCGGCCTACGGTCCTGGAGGGCCAGGATACGCAGTATTTT. Translating it yields CASSLGRPTVLEGQDTQYF.